The 12 T cell receptor beta chains presented below share a single source sample, sequenced in a study of cytomegalovirus exposure and HLA in healthy donors (dated by TCRdb to 2016 to 2017). The library was obtained by the immunoSEQ multiplex PCR assay. For the multiplex PCR, a mixture combining 60 forward primers for TCR Vbeta segments and 13 reverse primers for TCR Jbeta segments was used. TCRdb provides this immuneACCESS table in a form limited to in-frame rearrangements. Some clones are lacking; in checked studies, under half of them reflect an unresolved V gene, and why the rest are absent is not known. The sample contains about 55,000 clones, 60% to 80% of them found a single time. The top ten constitute around 2.5% of the sample. Sequencing was done on a sample of PBMCs. The source of these receptors is a female donor in good health and CMV-seronegative.

This clone was picked up a small number of times. This sequence joins TRBV6-5 and TRBJ1-1; D is perhaps TRBD1 (6 bases). The CDR3 sequence is 15 residues long. Trimming stripped 0 bases from V and 6 bases from J, with 14 bases between. Germline V gene data show CDR1 as MNHEY and CDR2 as SVGAGI. DNA for the CDR3: TGTGCCAGCAGTTACTCGGGGGGGCTTACCGCTGAAGCTTTCTTT. Its translation is CASSYSGGLTAEAFF.

V and J are TRBV4-3 and TRBJ2-5; 8 nucleotides agree with TRBD1. The CDR3 contains 14 residues. Germline assignment: CDR1 LGHNA and CDR2 YSLEER. V was clipped by 3 bases and J by 1 base; unmatched bases: 1. The CDR3 coding sequence is TGCGCCAGCAGCCAGGACAGGGTCCAAGAGACCCAGTACTTC. Translation gives CASSQDRVQETQYF.

The genes are TRBV4-2 and TRBJ1-6, with a possible D match to TRBD1 (6 bases). The CDR3 totals 17 residues. CDR1 LGHNA and CDR2 YNFKEQ come from the germline V gene. The V gene lost 0 bases and the J gene lost 2 bases, with 11 bases spanning the gap. The CDR3 DNA follows: TGTGCCAGCAGCCAAGACACAGGGAACCCCTATAATTCACCCCTCCACTTT. It yields the protein CASSQDTGNPYNSPLHF.

The chain links TRBV28 to TRBJ1-4; 9 nucleotides line up with TRBD1. With V trimmed by 5 bases and J by 6 bases, 4 bases remained unmatched. From germline, CDR1 is MDHEN and CDR2 SYDVKM. CDR3 length equals 14 residues. The CDR3, as DNA: TGTGCCAGCAGTCCCCGGGACAGGGATGAAAAACTGTTTTTT. It yields the protein CASSPRDRDEKLFF. Full variable domain (missing parts from reference TRBV28 and TRBJ1-4): DVKVTQSSRYLVKRTGEKVFLECVQDMDHENMFWYRQDPGLGLRLIYFSYDVKMKEKGDIPEGYSVSREKKERFSLILESASTNQTSMYLCASSPRDRDEKLFFGSGTQLSVL.

The chain couples TRBV15 to TRBJ2-7; D is possibly TRBD2 (5 bases). V lost 0 bases and J lost 7, with 10 bases in between. CDR3 length: 13 amino acids. The germline CDR1 and CDR2 sequences are LNHNV and YYDKDF (reference sequence). The CDR3: CATSREGSVEQYF. DNA of the CDR3: TGTGCCACCAGCAGAGAGGGGAGTGTTGAGCAGTACTTC.

CDR3 DNA sequence: TGTGCCAGCAGCCGTTCGGACAGCCGGGAGGAGTACTTC. Protein: CASSRSDSREEYF. The chain has TRBV7-3 and TRBJ2-7; possibly TRBD2 for D (7 bases). The CDR3 is 13 amino acids. Germline V gene sequence: CDR1 SGHTA, CDR2 FQGTGA. V was cut by 5 bases and J by 11 bases, with 19 bases left in between.

In this sample, this clone turned up a few times. The rearrangement uses TRBV4-1 and TRBJ1-2, with D maybe TRBD1 (6 bases). The CDR3 is 16 residues long. The V and J ends lost 0 bases and 6 bases respectively, with 17 bases between them. Germline CDR1 is MGHRA and CDR2 is YSYEKL. CDR3 sequence reads: CASSQEGAGSSHGYTF. As DNA, the CDR3 is TGCGCCAGCAGCCAAGAGGGGGCAGGTAGTTCCCATGGCTACACCTTC.

The CDR3 coding sequence is TGTGCCAGCAGTTTTGGGGTAGGGACTAGCGGGAAAGTTGAGCAGTTCTTC. It translates to CASSFGVGTSGKVEQFF. The chain has TRBV28 and TRBJ2-1, with 13 bases fitting TRBD2. Unmatched junction bases numbered 11, after V lost 3 bases and J lost 9 bases. This CDR3 contains 17 residues. Per germline, CDR1 MDHEN and CDR2 SYDVKM.

The rearrangement joins TRBV18 to TRBJ1-4; D not certain. Germline CDR1 reads KGHSH; CDR2 reads LQKENI. The CDR3 runs 14 residues. Trimming stripped 0 bases from V and 4 bases from J, with 6 bases between. CDR3: CASSPPNINEKLFF. In DNA, the CDR3 is TGTGCCAGCTCACCACCCAACATTAATGAAAAACTGTTTTTT.

The J gene is TRBJ2-1, the V gene TRBV5-1; TRBD2 aligns across 11 bases. Losses at the gene ends were 0 bases for V and 9 bases for J; bases not matched to a gene: 5. The CDR3 length is 15 residues. In germline, CDR1 is SGHRS, CDR2 YFSETQ. The CDR3 spells CASSLGSGGAGEQFF. The CDR3 coding sequence is TGCGCCAGCAGCTTGGGTAGCGGGGGGGCCGGTGAGCAGTTCTTC.

This clone was observed a handful of times. CDR3 bases: TGTGCCAGCAATCCGTCGAGGTCCGGAAACACCATATATTTT. This codes for CASNPSRSGNTIYF. This sequence joins TRBV6-1 and TRBJ1-3, with no clear D. Trimming took 7 bases from V and 4 from J, leaving 14 bases between them. Per germline, CDR1 MNHNS and CDR2 SASEGT. The CDR3 loop spans 14 amino acids.

The chain joins TRBV7-3 to TRBJ2-3; TRBD2 aligns across 8 bases. CDR3 length equals 15 residues. The J segment lost 2 bases and the V segment lost 5 bases, leaving 6 bases of the junction unmatched. The germline gives CDR1 SGHTA, CDR2 FQGTGA. The CDR3 DNA follows: TGTGCCAGCAGCCCGGGGGGGATAGTCACAGATACGCAGTATTTT. It encodes CASSPGGIVTDTQYF.